This T cell receptor (beta chain) is from a study of blood T cells in healthy people across ages. With respect to this clonotype: No antigen is known for it.

General study points: Roughly linear declines in TCR beta diversity per million T cells occurred with age. As naive T cell percentage varied, TCR beta diversity correlated strongly with it.

Collection of ten milliliters of peripheral blood was performed for each donor. V gave up 6 bases and J gave up 3 bases; unmatched junction bases: 7. The CDR3 consists of 15 residues. Per germline, CDR1 MGHRA and CDR2 YSYEKL. Alongside a J-beta primer mix, a sample-barcoded 5' primer served in a second PCR lasting about 7 to 12 cycles. Samples each returned at least 2.5 million CDR3-containing paired-end reads. TCRdb ran MiXCR on the 5' RACE reads and lists one entry per CDR3 protein. Of 1.5 million or so distinct CDR3 sequences in the sample, 42% are singletons; the top ten hold around 8%. The clonotype comes from a woman aged 18-30 years in good health. Specimen: blood. The V and J genes are TRBV4-1 and TRBJ2-1, with 8 bases identical to TRBD2. CDR3 nucleotide sequence: TGCGCCAGCAGATCGCGGGGGGTGGTCTACAATGAGCAGTTCTTC. Translating gives CASRSRGVVYNEQFF.